A single sample gave rise to the 25 T cell receptor beta chains below, sequenced in a study of shared clonotypes between healthy human individuals. CD8 cells classed as naive were CD45RO-negative and positively selected for CCR7, excluding terminally differentiated effector memory CD45RA+ cells. Using immunoSEQ multiplex PCR, the repertoire was profiled, and TCRdb retains in-frame clones only, with some absent. The table has over 2,000,000 clones, around 93% seen once; the top ten hold approximately 1.6%. Input material: naive CD8+ T cells from PBMCs. These TCRs come from a man between 18 and 29 years old in good health. Some clones in this sample may be carry-over from other donors' samples.

The chain uses TRBV27 and TRBJ1-5, with 7 bases that match TRBD1. This CDR3 is 16 amino acids long. Germline V lookup: CDR1 MNHEY, CDR2 SMNVEV (reference sequence). V lost 0 bases, J lost 3 bases, and 5 bases stayed unmatched. CDR3 bases: TGTGCCAGCAGTTTATCGGCCAGGGGGTACAATCAGCCCCAGCATTTT. This encodes CASSLSARGYNQPQHF.

The V and J genes are TRBV7-9 and TRBJ2-5; TRBD1 aligns across 9 bases. CDR3 size: 15 residues. Germline CDR1 SEHNR, CDR2 FQNEAQ (reference sequence). V dropped 2 bases and J dropped 5; count of bases not matched to a gene: 6. CDR3 residues: CASSLRGTGHETQYF. CDR3 coding DNA: TGTGCCAGCAGCTTAAGGGGGACAGGGCACGAGACCCAGTACTTC.

The V gene is TRBV9, the J gene TRBJ1-1; TRBD1 matches at 8 bases. This CDR3 is built from 15 residues. Germline trimming cut 4 bases from V and 4 bases from J; bases unmatched to any gene: 9. CDR1 is SGDLS, CDR2 YYNGEE, per germline. CDR3 amino acids: CASSPQDRVTTEAFF. The CDR3 nucleotides are TGTGCCAGCAGCCCCCAGGACAGGGTAACCACTGAAGCTTTCTTT.

This sequence joins TRBV25-1 and TRBJ2-7; 9 bases are shared with TRBD1. The CDR3 spans 13 residues. Germline V gene lookup returns CDR1 MGHDK and CDR2 SYGVNS. J was trimmed by 3 bases and V by 8 bases; bases with no gene match: 5. This CDR3 is CASAGTGYYEQYF. CDR3 in DNA: TGTGCCAGCGCCGGGACAGGGTACTACGAGCAGTACTTC.

The V and J genes are TRBV5-5 and TRBJ2-7, with D tentatively TRBD2 (5 bases). CDR1 and CDR2 (germline): SGHKS, YYEKEE (reference sequence). Trimming took off 0 bases at V and 0 bases at J, with 13 bases between the two ends. The CDR3 loop spans 16 amino acids. The DNA for the CDR3 is TGTGCCAGCAGCTTGGCCTGGGGAGAGAGCTCCTACGAGCAGTACTTC. It is translated as CASSLAWGESSYEQYF.

The rearrangement joins TRBV7-2 to TRBJ1-3, with D perhaps TRBD1 (6 bases). Germline V gene sequence: CDR1 SGHTA, CDR2 FQGNSA. V lost 5 bases to trimming and J lost 1 base, with 12 bases between them. The CDR3 has 15 amino acids. CDR3 coding DNA: TGTGCCAGCAGCCCGGACAGTTCATCTGGAAACACCATATATTTT. Its translation is CASSPDSSSGNTIYF.

J is TRBJ2-2 and V is TRBV6-6; 7 bases agree with TRBD2. V lost 2 bases to trimming and J lost 5 bases; unmatched junction nucleotides: 8. The CDR3 totals 16 residues. Germline CDR1 is MNHNY and CDR2 is SVGAGI (reference sequence). DNA for the CDR3: TGTGCCAGCAGTTACCAACGGGAGGCGGGGACCGGGGAGCTGTTTTTT. Its translation: CASSYQREAGTGELFF.

This chain joins TRBV9 and TRBJ2-3; the D gene is possibly TRBD2 (5 bases). Germline V CDR1 and CDR2: SGDLS, YYNGEE. V was pared by 0 bases and J by 3 bases, with 14 bases between. This CDR3 contains 16 residues. CDR3 bases: TGTGCCAGCAGCGTAGTTCGGCATGAGGGTACAGATACGCAGTATTTT. Its protein is CASSVVRHEGTDTQYF.

The J gene is TRBJ2-2, the V gene TRBV6-5; 7 bases align to TRBD1. Germline CDR1 and CDR2: MNHEY and SVGAGI. Germline trimming cut 5 bases from V and 2 bases from J; bases unmatched to any gene: 5. The CDR3 is made up of 15 amino acids. The CDR3 reads CASSSDRANTGELFF. In DNA, the CDR3 is TGTGCCAGCAGTAGCGACAGGGCTAACACCGGGGAGCTGTTTTTT.

This chain links TRBV7-3 with TRBJ2-1; a possible D gene is TRBD2 (6 bases). Germline CDR1 and CDR2: SGHTA and FQGTGA. This CDR3 has 16 amino acids. V was trimmed by 6 bases and J by 5 bases, leaving 20 bases between them. CDR3 DNA: TGTGCCAGCAGTTATGCTTCGGGGTGGGAGGACAATGAGCAGTTCTTC. Its translation is CASSYASGWEDNEQFF.

The V call is TRBV5-4, the J call TRBJ2-1; D is tentatively TRBD1 or TRBD2 (5 bases each). Germline V gene lookup returns CDR1 SGHNT and CDR2 YYREEE (reference sequence). V was shortened by 7 bases and J by 1 base, with 15 bases between the two germline ends. This CDR3 contains 15 residues. The CDR3 protein is CASAGGLESYNEQFF. Here the CDR3 DNA reads TGTGCCAGCGCTGGGGGTTTGGAGTCCTACAATGAGCAGTTCTTC.

The chain carries TRBV9 and TRBJ2-7; 11 bases are a match to TRBD1. This CDR3 has 12 residues. With V trimmed by 9 bases and J by 2 bases, 1 base remained unmatched. The germline gives CDR1 SGDLS, CDR2 YYNGEE. Here the CDR3 reads CAKDRGPYEQYF. CDR3 nucleotides: TGTGCCAAGGACAGGGGGCCCTACGAGCAGTACTTC.

The rearrangement uses TRBV6-6 and TRBJ2-1; possible D gene TRBD2, 5 bases. The CDR3 runs 13 residues. From germline, CDR1 is MNHNY and CDR2 SVGAGI (reference sequence). Trimming took off 5 bases at V and 8 bases at J, with 13 bases between the two ends. The CDR3 loop reads CASSPGKGYEQFF. CDR3 sequence (DNA): TGTGCCAGCAGTCCCGGGAAAGGCTATGAGCAGTTCTTC.

This chain joins TRBV5-8 and TRBJ2-7, with 8 bases lining up with TRBD1. The germline V gene encodes CDR1 SGHTS and CDR2 YDEGEE. Trimming took 4 bases from V and 1 from J; bases not matched to a gene: 10. The CDR3 consists of 16 residues. DNA of the CDR3: TGTGCCAGCAGCGCCAACACAGGGGGTGTATCCTACGAGCAGTACTTC. Protein: CASSANTGGVSYEQYF.

This clone was observed once. The gene calls are TRBV2 and TRBJ2-5, with unresolved D. The CDR3 runs 17 residues. Germline V gene sequence: CDR1 SNHLY, CDR2 FYNNEI. Trimming removed 1 base at V and 1 base at J, with 16 bases between. DNA of the CDR3: TGTGCCAGCAGTGAAGAAAAGGGTGAGGTGTTCCAAGAGACCCAGTACTTC. Its translation is CASSEEKGEVFQETQYF.

Notes on this clone: Other DNA sequences in this specimen translate into the identical CDR3. V usage is TRBV27 and J usage is TRBJ2-2; no definite D call. The V gene's germline CDR1 is MNHEY and CDR2 SMNVEV (reference sequence). This CDR3 has 13 residues. Trimming cost V 2 bases and J 5 bases, with 6 bases left between them. CDR3 bases: TGTGCCAGCAGTTTAGCGAGGACCGGGGAGCTGTTTTTT. Its protein is CASSLARTGELFF.

Worth noting for this clone: Within the sample, other DNA sequences also encode this same CDR3. The chain's CDR3 is CASSLQGSSYEQYF. The CDR3 DNA follows: TGTGCCAGCAGTTTACAGGGAAGCTCCTACGAGCAGTACTTC. The chain links TRBV28 to TRBJ2-7; possible D gene TRBD1, 5 bases. Trimming left V 2 bases short and J 0 bases short, with 8 bases between. CDR1 and CDR2 from the germline V gene are MDHEN and SYDVKM. The CDR3 extends over 14 amino acids.

The rearrangement uses TRBV2 and TRBJ2-5, with 9 bases lining up with TRBD1. Looked up from germline, CDR1 is SNHLY and CDR2 is FYNNEI. This CDR3 is 15 amino acids long. J was trimmed by 0 bases and V by 8 bases; bases with no gene match: 7. The CDR3 DNA sequence: TGTGCCAGCTCGGGACAGGGATGGTACCAAGAGACCCAGTACTTC. Amino acid sequence: CASSGQGWYQETQYF.

The chain has TRBV13 and TRBJ2-1; 13 nucleotides agree with TRBD2. The CDR3 length is 15 residues. V trimming: 5 bases; J trimming: 5 bases; junction bases outside the gene matches: 3. CDR1 is PRHDT, CDR2 FYEKMQ, per germline (reference sequence). Here the CDR3 DNA reads TGTGCCAGCAGCCCCGGACTAGCGGGAGACAATGAGCAGTTCTTC. This gives the protein CASSPGLAGDNEQFF.

J is TRBJ1-1 and V is TRBV27, with D possibly being TRBD1 (6 bases). Trimming took 4 bases from V and 1 from J, leaving 13 bases between them. The CDR3 has 15 residues. Germline CDR1 reads MNHEY; CDR2 reads SMNVEV (reference sequence). The CDR3 sequence is CASSSRDIPNTEAFF. Here the CDR3 DNA reads TGTGCCAGCAGTTCCCGGGACATACCGAACACTGAAGCTTTCTTT.

V usage is TRBV6-5 and J usage is TRBJ2-5; 9 bases are a match to TRBD2. The V gene end was trimmed by 4 bases and the J gene end by 4 bases; junction bases not matched to a gene: 10. Germline V gives CDR1 MNHEY, CDR2 SVGAGI. The CDR3 has 16 residues. For the CDR3, the DNA is TGTGCCAGCAGTTCTGGGGGTCTAGCGGGGTCAGAGACCCAGTACTTC. It translates to CASSSGGLAGSETQYF.

The gene calls are TRBV7-8 and TRBJ2-5; D tentatively reads TRBD1 or TRBD2 (6 bases each). Germline V lookup: CDR1 SGHVS, CDR2 FQNEAQ. Trimming removed 0 bases from V and 4 bases from J, with 15 bases in between. The CDR3 is 16 amino acids. The CDR3 spells CASSLARLGGRETQYF. As DNA, the CDR3 is TGTGCCAGCAGCTTAGCGCGACTTGGGGGGCGAGAGACCCAGTACTTC.

This chain uses TRBV11-3 with TRBJ2-7; D perhaps matches TRBD1 (6 bases). V was trimmed by 5 bases and J by 4 bases, leaving 12 bases between them. The germline gives CDR1 SGHNT, CDR2 YENEEA. CDR3 length: 13 residues. The CDR3 DNA reads TGTGCCAGCAGCAAACAAGGGGGTTACGAGCAGTACTTC. It specifies CASSKQGGYEQYF.

The chain recombines TRBV7-8 with TRBJ2-7; the D gene is possibly TRBD1 (6 bases). CDR1 is SGHVS and CDR2 is FQNEAQ in the germline V gene. V was clipped by 1 base and J by 5 bases, with 12 bases between them. The CDR3 is 14 amino acids. This chain's CDR3 is CASSLGRGWDEQYF. CDR3 DNA: TGTGCCAGCAGCTTAGGCAGGGGCTGGGACGAGCAGTACTTC.

The chain has TRBV11-2 and TRBJ1-2; D not resolved. This CDR3 contains 16 residues. Germline lookup yields CDR1 SGHAT and CDR2 FQNNGV. The V and J ends lost 2 bases and 4 bases respectively, with 17 bases between them. The CDR3 is CASSLSPVPSGYGYTF. The DNA of the CDR3 is TGTGCCAGCAGCTTATCCCCAGTCCCCAGTGGCTATGGCTACACCTTC.